The rows below give T cell receptor beta chains drawn from one sample of a study of blood T cell repertoires in COVID-19. The repertoire was sequenced with immunoSEQ multiplex PCR; TCRdb's copy has only in-frame clones and lacks some. In the table there are 200,000 to 250,000 clones, around 88% of which are singletons. The sample was PBMCs or T cells enriched from blood (not recorded which). Receptors were obtained from a woman aged 50 to 60 who had recovered from COVID-19. Both conserved end residues are part of each CDR3. The D gene is left open where the match is weak. Clone size is not always given. Where it is, it says once, few, many or a class for expanded clones.

CASSPPGRVVSGNTIYF	TGTGCCAGCAGCCCGCCGGGCAGGGTGGTCTCTGGAAACACCATATATTTT	TRBV7-8	TRBJ1-3	NA	NA
CASSLQGPPNTGELFF	TGTGCTAGCAGCTTACAGGGTCCCCCGAACACCGGGGAGCTGTTTTTT	TRBV7-7	TRBJ2-2	NA	NA
CASSQGGTSGGELFF	TGTGCCAGCAGCCAAGGGGGGACTAGCGGCGGGGAGCTGTTTTTT	TRBV14	TRBJ2-2	NA	TRBD2
CASSLGSLRESEQYF	TGTGCCAGCAGCTTAGGCTCCTTGCGGGAGAGCGAGCAGTACTTC	TRBV7-2	TRBJ2-7	NA	TRBD2
CASRRQEANYGYTF	TGTGCCAGTAGGCGACAGGAGGCTAACTATGGCTACACCTTC	TRBV19	TRBJ1-2	NA	NA
CAISESTAYNEQFF	TGTGCCATCAGTGAGTCTACAGCCTACAATGAGCAGTTCTTC	TRBV10-3	TRBJ2-1	NA	NA
CAIELQGAGTGELFF	TGTGCCATCGAACTCCAGGGGGCTGGAACCGGGGAGCTGTTTTTT	TRBV2	TRBJ2-2	NA	TRBD1
CASSPRTDTDTQYF	TGTGCCAGCAGTCCGCGGACTGACACAGATACGCAGTATTTT	TRBV28	TRBJ2-3	once	NA
CASSTDRVTEAFF	TGTGCCAGCAGCACGGACAGGGTCACTGAAGCTTTCTTT	TRBV11-3	TRBJ1-1	NA	TRBD1
CASSPGTGRANEQFF	TGTGCCAGCAGCCCCGGGACAGGCCGTGCAAATGAGCAGTTCTTC	TRBV5-6	TRBJ2-1	NA	TRBD1
CASSSPGLAGGTGELFF	TGTGCCAGCAGCTCCCCGGGACTAGCGGGGGGCACCGGGGAGCTGTTTTTT	TRBV7-3	TRBJ2-2	NA	TRBD2
CASSLPEGGGYNEQFF	TGCGCCAGCAGCCTCCCGGAGGGGGGGGGATACAATGAGCAGTTCTTC	TRBV5-1	TRBJ2-1	NA	NA
CASSLQGYLTDTQYF	TGTGCCAGCAGCTTGCAGGGATACCTCACAGATACGCAGTATTTT	TRBV5-4	TRBJ2-3	NA	NA
CASSYDLRTEAFF	TGTGCCAGCAGTTACGATCTGCGGACTGAAGCTTTCTTT	TRBV6-5	TRBJ1-1	once	NA
CASNSLAGVANEQFF	TGTGCCAGTAACTCTTTAGCGGGAGTCGCCAATGAGCAGTTCTTC	TRBV19	TRBJ2-1	NA	TRBD2
CASSRQYGYTF	TGTGCCAGCAGTAGACAGTATGGCTACACCTTC	TRBV25-1	TRBJ1-2	NA	NA
CAWNLKGGETEAFF	TGTGCCTGGAACTTAAAGGGGGGGGAAACTGAAGCTTTCTTT	TRBV30	TRBJ1-1	NA	NA
CASSLGWDRTDTQYF	TGCGCCAGCAGCTTGGGCTGGGACAGGACAGATACGCAGTATTTT	TRBV5-1	TRBJ2-3	NA	TRBD1
CASSLYYEQYF	TGTGCCAGCAGCTTATATTACGAGCAGTACTTC	TRBV7-9	TRBJ2-7	NA	NA
CASSSTGQGSNQPQHF	TGTGCCAGCAGCTCGACGGGACAGGGGAGCAATCAGCCCCAGCATTTT	TRBV7-9	TRBJ1-5	NA	TRBD1
CASSRDRGSSRGTEAFF	TGTGCCAGCAGCCGGGACAGGGGTTCGTCGAGGGGAACTGAAGCTTTCTTT	TRBV7-2	TRBJ1-1	NA	TRBD1
CASSSWTSGGSWLNEQFF	TGTGCCAGCAGCTCCTGGACTAGCGGGGGGTCTTGGTTGAATGAGCAGTTCTTC	TRBV11-2	TRBJ2-1	NA	TRBD2
CASSPDRGYNEQFF	TGTGCCAGCAGCCCGGACAGGGGGTACAATGAGCAGTTCTTC	TRBV7-9	TRBJ2-1	NA	TRBD1
CASSEMTGGNYGYTF	TGTGCCAGCAGTGAGATGACAGGGGGGAACTATGGCTACACCTTC	TRBV2	TRBJ1-2	few	TRBD1
CASSFTGFNYGYTF	TGTGCCAGCAGCTTTACGGGTTTTAACTATGGCTACACCTTC	TRBV5-8	TRBJ1-2	NA	NA
CASSLVAGVTGELFF	TGTGCCAGCAGCTTAGTAGCGGGGGTGACCGGGGAGCTGTTTTTT	TRBV7-8	TRBJ2-2	once	TRBD2
CASSQGSGRDFNEKLFF	TGCGCCAGCAGCCAAGGGTCCGGGAGGGACTTTAATGAAAAACTGTTTTTT	TRBV4-3	TRBJ1-4	NA	NA
CASRRLSIGNTEAFF	TGTGCCAGCCGCCGCCTATCAATTGGGAACACTGAAGCTTTCTTT	TRBV6-5	TRBJ1-1	NA	NA
CSVGGTGNTIYF	TGCAGCGTTGGTGGGACAGGAAACACCATATATTTT	TRBV29-1	TRBJ1-3	NA	NA
CASRPGGGSSYNEQFF	TGTGCCAGCAGGCCCGGGGGGGGGAGCTCCTACAATGAGCAGTTCTTC	TRBV2	TRBJ2-1	NA	TRBD2
CASSQEGGGAGNTIYF	TGCGCCAGCAGCCAAGAGGGCGGGGGAGCTGGAAACACCATATATTTT	TRBV4-3	TRBJ1-3	NA	NA
CASSLGASGNTGELFF	TGCGCCAGCAGCCTGGGGGCTAGCGGGAACACCGGGGAGCTGTTTTTT	TRBV5-1	TRBJ2-2	NA	NA
CASSPAGGGPSTEQYF	TGTGCCAGCAGCCCCGCCGGGGGAGGGCCCTCGACCGAGCAGTACTTC	TRBV7-8	TRBJ2-7	NA	TRBD2
CASSLTPYEQYF	TGTGCCAGCAGTCTAACCCCCTACGAGCAGTACTTC	TRBV7-2	TRBJ2-7	NA	NA
CATSTRGGLDNEQFF	TGTGCCACCAGCACGCGGGGGGGATTGGACAATGAGCAGTTCTTC	TRBV15	TRBJ2-1	NA	TRBD2
CASSLDRGSEQYF	TGTGCCAGCAGCTTGGACAGGGGGAGTGAGCAGTACTTC	TRBV7-2	TRBJ2-7	once	TRBD1
CASSEGRARDGYTF	TGTGCCAGCAGCGAAGGCAGGGCTCGGGATGGCTACACCTTC	TRBV9	TRBJ1-2	few	NA
CATSEGGRNQETQYF	TGTGCCACCAGTGAGGGAGGAAGAAACCAAGAGACCCAGTACTTC	TRBV24-1	TRBJ2-5	NA	NA
CASSLSSGMADTQYF	TGTGCCAGCAGCTTGAGCTCGGGAATGGCGGATACGCAGTATTTT	TRBV11-2	TRBJ2-3	NA	NA
CASSQDPNQPQHF	TGCGCCAGCAGCCAAGACCCGAATCAGCCCCAGCATTTT	TRBV4-1	TRBJ1-5	NA	NA
CASSKKHNRGEAFF	TGTGCCAGCAGCAAAAAGCACAACCGGGGAGAAGCTTTCTTT	TRBV21-1	TRBJ1-1	NA	NA
CASTSRDGRFSTVAAFF	TGCGCCAGCACATCCAGGGATGGGCGCTTTTCGACTGTGGCAGCTTTCTTT	TRBV4-1	TRBJ1-1	NA	NA
CASSLEAGTSIDTQYF	TGTGCCAGCAGCTTGGAAGCGGGGACCTCGATAGATACGCAGTATTTT	TRBV5-4	TRBJ2-3	NA	TRBD2
CASSPRYEQYF	TGTGCCAGCAGTCCCCGCTACGAGCAGTACTTC	TRBV12-3/TRBV12-4	TRBJ2-7	NA	NA
CARTGTGGVLGYGYTF	TGTGCCAGAACCGGGACAGGGGGCGTTCTGGGCTATGGCTACACCTTC	TRBV21-1	TRBJ1-2	few	NA
CASSLGGGGETQYF	TGTGCCAGCAGCTTAGGAGGGGGCGGAGAGACCCAGTACTTC	TRBV7-9	TRBJ2-5	NA	TRBD1
CASSSILAGVHNEQFF	TGTGCCAGCAGCTCGATACTAGCGGGAGTACACAATGAGCAGTTCTTC	TRBV11-2	TRBJ2-1	NA	TRBD2
CASSLWTGTFF	TGTGCCAGCAGCTTATGGACTGGAACTTTCTTT	TRBV7-9	TRBJ1-1	NA	NA
CASSSALGNQPQHF	TGTGCCAGCAGCTCCGCTTTAGGCAATCAGCCCCAGCATTTT	TRBV7-2	TRBJ1-5	once	NA
CAWMRDGGTPLHF	TGTGCCTGGATGAGAGACGGCGGCACACCCCTCCACTTT	TRBV30	TRBJ1-6	NA	NA
CASRLGGNQPQHF	TGTGCCAGTAGATTAGGGGGCAATCAGCCCCAGCATTTT	TRBV19	TRBJ1-5	NA	NA